The rows below give T cell receptor beta chains drawn from one sample of a study of neoadjuvant anti-PD-1 for oral cavity cancer. Assay used: immunoSEQ multiplex PCR; TCRdb lists only in-frame clones, some missing. This table holds about 72,000 clones, around four fifths found once. The sample in question was PBMCs, obtained before nivolumab (anti-PD-1) treatment. The origin of the receptors is a person aged 40 to 85 with oral cavity squamous cell carcinoma. CDR3s include the opening cysteine and the closing phenylalanine or tryptophan. The order of the fields is clone size, J gene, V gene, D gene, CDR3 protein, CDR3 DNA. The D gene is left open where the match is weak. Not every row has a clone size; where given, it reads once, few, many or a size class.

clone size: few; J gene: TRBJ2-3; V gene: TRBV7-6; D gene: .; CDR3 protein: CASSLAGADTQYF; CDR3 DNA: TGTGCCAGCAGCTTAGCAGGGGCAGATACGCAGTATTTT
clone size: .; J gene: TRBJ2-5; V gene: TRBV6-1; D gene: .; CDR3 protein: CASSEIRSPETQYF; CDR3 DNA: TGTGCCAGCAGTGAAATCAGGAGCCCAGAGACCCAGTACTTC
clone size: .; J gene: TRBJ1-5; V gene: TRBV6-5; D gene: .; CDR3 protein: CASSYGQGRPPQHF; CDR3 DNA: TGTGCCAGCAGTTACGGGCAGGGGAGGCCGCCCCAGCATTTT
clone size: .; J gene: TRBJ1-1; V gene: TRBV5-1; D gene: TRBD1; CDR3 protein: CASSLQGANEAFF; CDR3 DNA: TGCGCCAGCAGCCTTCAGGGGGCCAATGAAGCTTTCTTT
clone size: .; J gene: TRBJ2-7; V gene: TRBV27; D gene: TRBD1; CDR3 protein: CASSLTGTGGFEQYF; CDR3 DNA: TGTGCCAGCAGTTTGACAGGGACAGGGGGATTCGAGCAGTACTTC
clone size: .; J gene: TRBJ1-1; V gene: TRBV9; D gene: TRBD1; CDR3 protein: CASSEPGQGPEAFF; CDR3 DNA: TGTGCCAGCAGCGAGCCGGGACAGGGACCCGAAGCTTTCTTT
clone size: .; J gene: TRBJ2-3; V gene: TRBV10-1; D gene: .; CDR3 protein: CASSPSTDTQYF; CDR3 DNA: TGCGCCAGCAGCCCAAGCACAGATACGCAGTATTTT
clone size: .; J gene: TRBJ1-3; V gene: TRBV5-1; D gene: .; CDR3 protein: CASSLTPISGNTIYF; CDR3 DNA: TGCGCCAGCAGCCTCACACCGATCTCTGGAAACACCATATATTTT
clone size: .; J gene: TRBJ1-1; V gene: TRBV7-3; D gene: .; CDR3 protein: CASSKGNTEAFF; CDR3 DNA: TGTGCCAGCAGCAAGGGAAACACTGAAGCTTTCTTT
clone size: .; J gene: TRBJ2-4; V gene: TRBV4-1; D gene: TRBD2; CDR3 protein: CASSQVGGLAIAGAKNIQYF; CDR3 DNA: TGCGCCAGCAGCCAAGTGGGGGGACTAGCGATCGCTGGGGCCAAAAACATTCAGTACTTC
clone size: few; J gene: TRBJ1-6; V gene: TRBV27; D gene: .; CDR3 protein: CASSFFRDSPLHF; CDR3 DNA: TGTGCCAGCAGTTTTTTTCGGGATTCACCCCTCCACTTT
clone size: once; J gene: TRBJ1-1; V gene: TRBV19; D gene: .; CDR3 protein: CASSLLRGGGAVSEAFF; CDR3 DNA: TGTGCCAGTAGCCTTTTAAGGGGTGGAGGGGCTGTCTCTGAAGCTTTCTTT
clone size: .; J gene: TRBJ1-1; V gene: TRBV19; D gene: TRBD1; CDR3 protein: CASSDPGGRDTEAFF; CDR3 DNA: TGTGCCAGTAGCGATCCAGGGGGCCGGGACACTGAAGCTTTCTTT
clone size: .; J gene: TRBJ1-1; V gene: TRBV5-1; D gene: .; CDR3 protein: CASSLNVGANTEAFF; CDR3 DNA: TGCGCCAGCAGCTTGAATGTAGGGGCGAACACTGAAGCTTTCTTT
clone size: few; J gene: TRBJ2-1; V gene: TRBV10-3; D gene: .; CDR3 protein: CAIRSEGGYNEQFF; CDR3 DNA: TGTGCCATCAGATCTGAAGGCGGCTACAATGAGCAGTTCTTC
clone size: .; J gene: TRBJ2-7; V gene: TRBV5-8; D gene: TRBD2; CDR3 protein: CASSIRDLGRRRESYEQYF; CDR3 DNA: TGTGCCAGCAGCATCCGGGACCTTGGGCGTCGGCGGGAGTCCTACGAGCAGTACTTC
clone size: .; J gene: TRBJ1-2; V gene: TRBV10-2; D gene: .; CDR3 protein: CASTHPPRGAEYGYTF; CDR3 DNA: TGCGCCAGCACGCACCCGCCCAGGGGCGCTGAATATGGCTACACCTTC
clone size: .; J gene: TRBJ1-5; V gene: TRBV30; D gene: .; CDR3 protein: CAWSNGIPSLRQPQHF; CDR3 DNA: TGTGCCTGGAGTAACGGCATACCGTCATTGCGACAGCCCCAGCATTTT
clone size: .; J gene: TRBJ2-7; V gene: TRBV7-9; D gene: .; CDR3 protein: CASSNPRSYEQYF; CDR3 DNA: TGTGCCAGCAGCAACCCCCGCTCCTACGAGCAGTACTTC
clone size: .; J gene: TRBJ2-7; V gene: TRBV9; D gene: TRBD2; CDR3 protein: CASSVKGLPYPEQYF; CDR3 DNA: TGTGCCAGCAGCGTGAAGGGACTACCTTATCCCGAGCAGTACTTC
clone size: .; J gene: TRBJ2-2; V gene: TRBV7-3; D gene: .; CDR3 protein: CASSLMSTGELFF; CDR3 DNA: TGTGCCAGCAGCTTAATGAGCACCGGGGAGCTGTTTTTT
clone size: once; J gene: TRBJ2-7; V gene: TRBV7-3; D gene: .; CDR3 protein: CASSLRGDSGYEQYF; CDR3 DNA: TGTGCCAGCAGCCTACGAGGGGACAGCGGGTACGAGCAGTACTTC
clone size: .; J gene: TRBJ2-2; V gene: TRBV5-6; D gene: TRBD1; CDR3 protein: CASSWTGGELFF; CDR3 DNA: TGTGCCAGCAGCTGGACAGGCGGGGAGCTGTTTTTT
clone size: .; J gene: TRBJ2-7; V gene: TRBV15; D gene: TRBD2; CDR3 protein: CATSRDTSGSYEQYF; CDR3 DNA: TGTGCCACCAGCAGAGACACTAGCGGTTCTTACGAGCAGTACTTC
clone size: .; J gene: TRBJ1-5; V gene: TRBV6-6; D gene: TRBD1; CDR3 protein: CASSSGTGGDQPQHF; CDR3 DNA: TGTGCCAGCAGTTCTGGGACAGGGGGCGATCAGCCCCAGCATTTT
clone size: .; J gene: TRBJ2-1; V gene: TRBV11-3; D gene: TRBD1; CDR3 protein: CASSFRGTGPNEQFF; CDR3 DNA: TGTGCCAGCAGCTTTAGGGGGACAGGGCCCAATGAGCAGTTCTTC
clone size: .; J gene: TRBJ2-7; V gene: TRBV5-5; D gene: TRBD1; CDR3 protein: CASSSGQGTSNEQYF; CDR3 DNA: TGTGCCAGCAGCTCCGGACAGGGGACCTCTAACGAGCAGTACTTC
clone size: once; J gene: TRBJ2-6; V gene: TRBV6-1; D gene: .; CDR3 protein: CASSVSRIGAGANVLTF; CDR3 DNA: TGTGCCAGCAGTGTCAGCCGGATAGGGGCAGGGGCCAACGTCCTGACTTTC
clone size: .; J gene: TRBJ1-2; V gene: TRBV6-1; D gene: .; CDR3 protein: CASSEAGVGYTF; CDR3 DNA: TGTGCCAGCAGTGAAGCAGGGGTTGGCTACACCTTC
clone size: .; J gene: TRBJ2-1; V gene: TRBV5-1; D gene: TRBD2; CDR3 protein: CASSSWGTSGRDSYNEQFF; CDR3 DNA: TGCGCCAGCAGCTCATGGGGGACTAGCGGGAGGGACTCCTACAATGAGCAGTTCTTC
clone size: .; J gene: TRBJ2-3; V gene: TRBV10-3; D gene: TRBD1; CDR3 protein: CAISPDRIGTDTQYF; CDR3 DNA: TGTGCCATCAGTCCGGACAGGATAGGCACAGATACGCAGTATTTT
clone size: .; J gene: TRBJ1-2; V gene: TRBV2; D gene: TRBD1; CDR3 protein: CASSTRTGHGYTF; CDR3 DNA: TGTGCCAGCAGTACCCGGACAGGGCATGGCTACACCTTC
clone size: few; J gene: TRBJ1-2; V gene: TRBV18; D gene: .; CDR3 protein: CASSPGPTNYGYTF; CDR3 DNA: TGTGCCAGCTCACCGGGCCCCACTAACTATGGCTACACCTTC
clone size: .; J gene: TRBJ2-5; V gene: TRBV27; D gene: TRBD2; CDR3 protein: CASGPQASGGRTQYF; CDR3 DNA: TGTGCCAGCGGGCCTCAGGCTAGCGGGGGGCGGACCCAGTACTTC
clone size: .; J gene: TRBJ1-1; V gene: TRBV7-8; D gene: .; CDR3 protein: CASSPLDGGQQAFF; CDR3 DNA: TGTGCCAGCAGCCCTTTGGACGGCGGACAACAAGCTTTCTTT
clone size: .; J gene: TRBJ1-4; V gene: TRBV7-6; D gene: .; CDR3 protein: CASSLSTANNEKLFF; CDR3 DNA: TGTGCCAGCAGCTTATCGACAGCCAATAATGAAAAACTGTTTTTT
clone size: once; J gene: TRBJ2-1; V gene: TRBV10-1; D gene: .; CDR3 protein: CASSPLTDYNEQFF; CDR3 DNA: TGCGCCAGCAGTCCGCTGACAGATTACAATGAGCAGTTCTTC
clone size: .; J gene: TRBJ2-1; V gene: TRBV10-1; D gene: .; CDR3 protein: CASSKRVIDEQFF; CDR3 DNA: TGCGCCAGCTCGAAGCGGGTTATTGATGAGCAGTTCTTC
clone size: .; J gene: TRBJ1-5; V gene: TRBV2; D gene: .; CDR3 protein: CASSSYSNQPQHF; CDR3 DNA: TGTGCCAGCAGTTCTTATAGCAATCAGCCCCAGCATTTT
clone size: once; J gene: TRBJ1-5; V gene: TRBV28; D gene: .; CDR3 protein: CASSFGRGRNQPQHF; CDR3 DNA: TGTGCCAGCAGTTTTGGCAGGGGTCGCAATCAGCCCCAGCATTTT
clone size: once; J gene: TRBJ1-1; V gene: TRBV5-1; D gene: .; CDR3 protein: CASSWGQRVTEAFF; CDR3 DNA: TGCGCCAGCAGCTGGGGACAAAGGGTCACTGAAGCTTTCTTT
clone size: .; J gene: TRBJ1-2; V gene: TRBV9; D gene: .; CDR3 protein: CASSASLDASYTF; CDR3 DNA: TGTGCCAGCAGCGCCTCCCTGGACGCGAGCTACACCTTC
clone size: .; J gene: TRBJ1-1; V gene: TRBV19; D gene: .; CDR3 protein: CASRWGGGANTEAFF; CDR3 DNA: TGTGCCAGTAGATGGGGTGGAGGGGCGAACACTGAAGCTTTCTTT
clone size: .; J gene: TRBJ2-4; V gene: TRBV14; D gene: TRBD1; CDR3 protein: CASSKGATKNIQYF; CDR3 DNA: TGTGCCAGCAGTAAGGGGGCAACCAAAAACATTCAGTACTTC
clone size: .; J gene: TRBJ1-6; V gene: TRBV13; D gene: TRBD1; CDR3 protein: CASSGYIRDRGSSYNSPLHF; CDR3 DNA: TGTGCCAGCAGCGGTTACATCCGGGACAGGGGGAGCTCCTATAATTCACCCCTCCACTTT
clone size: .; J gene: TRBJ2-2; V gene: TRBV10-1; D gene: TRBD2; CDR3 protein: CASRFGTIGSGELFF; CDR3 DNA: TGCGCCAGCAGGTTCGGGACTATCGGATCCGGGGAGCTGTTTTTT